This T cell receptor beta chain originates from a study of blood T cell repertoires in COVID-19. Overall study: Samples representing acute and convalescent COVID-19 were sourced from the United States, Italy and Spain. T cells, B-cell-depleted T cells, or PBMCs provided the cDNA or gDNA that served as material.

In the authors' workflow: The assay estimated nucleated cells by amplifying reference gene primers. Assay: immunoSEQ multiplex PCR; the TCRdb copy retains only in-frame clones and omits some. V and J calls plus clone size are reproduced from that table; the DNA served to infer D and trimming. The sample has around 140,000 clones, around 84% seen once. V was clipped by 6 bases and J by 10 bases, with 15 bases between them. CDR3 length equals 12 residues. Germline V CDR1 and CDR2: SGHTA, FQGNSA. Sequencing input: peripheral blood. The V and J genes are TRBV7-2 and TRBJ1-1, with D unresolved. The clonotype comes from a woman aged 55-70 years with acute or convalescent COVID-19. CDR3: CASSLDWQLAFF. CDR3 in DNA: TGTGCCAGCAGTCTTGACTGGCAGTTAGCTTTCTTT.